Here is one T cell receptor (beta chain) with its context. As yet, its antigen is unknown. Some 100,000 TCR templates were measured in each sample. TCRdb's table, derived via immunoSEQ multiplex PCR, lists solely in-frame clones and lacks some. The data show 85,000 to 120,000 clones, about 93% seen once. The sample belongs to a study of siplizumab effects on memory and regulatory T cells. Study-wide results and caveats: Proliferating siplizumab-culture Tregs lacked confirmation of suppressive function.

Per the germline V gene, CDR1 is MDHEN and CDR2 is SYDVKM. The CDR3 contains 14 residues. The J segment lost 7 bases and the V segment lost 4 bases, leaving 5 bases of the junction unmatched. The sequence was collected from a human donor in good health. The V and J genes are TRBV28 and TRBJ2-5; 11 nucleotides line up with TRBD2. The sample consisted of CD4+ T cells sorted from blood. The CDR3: CASSSTGTSGTQYF. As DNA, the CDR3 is TGTGCCAGCAGTTCGACCGGGACTAGCGGGACCCAGTACTTC.